Here is one TCR beta chain with its context. Its target is unknown. Profiling relied on immunoSEQ multiplex PCR, and the TCRdb table lists in-frame clones only, not all of them. The sample includes nearly 1,000,000 clones, over 60% of them seen just once. This sample stems from a study of shared clonotypes between healthy human individuals. Germline lookup yields CDR1 MNHNY and CDR2 SVGAGI (reference sequence). Trimming cost V 7 bases and J 9 bases; bases outside gene matches: 6. This CDR3 spans 14 amino acids. The study separated CD4+ cells into CD45RA+ naive and CD45RA-negative memory subsets. Study conclusions and caveats: Richness estimates generally favored naive over memory subsets. Sampling covered blood only; tissue repertoires likely differ. Clonotypes which were not shared had lower generation probabilities than clonotypes that all four donors shared.

The specimen sequenced was memory CD4+ T cells sorted from blood. As to subset: CD45RA-negative fraction. This sequence was found in a man aged 18 to 30 in good health. The chain has TRBV6-6 and TRBJ2-2; 12 bases line up with TRBD1. This CDR3 reads CASTGTGGARELFF. The CDR3 DNA reads TGTGCCAGCACGGGGACAGGGGGCGCGCGGGAGCTGTTTTTT.